This T cell receptor (beta chain) was obtained from a study of T cell responses to AZD1222 COVID-19 vaccine. Study conclusions and caveats: Repertoires were collected only later (after the peak T cell response had occurred).

Method: immunoSEQ multiplex PCR; TCRdb's copy keeps in-frame clones and lacks some. The sample lists some 90,000 clones, 65% to 90% seen once, with approximately 8% in the top ten. This clone was observed a single time. Antigen: not known. This CDR3 spans 15 amino acids. The ends were cut back, 3 bases at V and 4 bases at J, with 15 bases in the middle. CDR1 is LNHDA, CDR2 SQIVND, per germline (reference sequence). This receptor was taken from an adult in good health. The gene calls are TRBV19 and TRBJ1-2; the D gene is possibly TRBD1 (5 bases). Specimen: peripheral blood, collected on day 0 of AZD1222 vaccination. The CDR3 loop reads CASSMVSGTGYGYTF. CDR3 in DNA: TGTGCCAGTAGTATGGTTAGTGGGACGGGCTATGGCTACACCTTC. Drawing the rest from reference TRBV19 and TRBJ1-2, the complete variable domain is DGGITQSPKYLFRKEGQNVTLSCEQNLNHDAMYWYRQDPGQGLRLIYYSQIVNDFQKGDIAEGYSVSREKKESFPLTVTSAQKNPTAFYLCASSMVSGTGYGYTFGSGTRLTVV.